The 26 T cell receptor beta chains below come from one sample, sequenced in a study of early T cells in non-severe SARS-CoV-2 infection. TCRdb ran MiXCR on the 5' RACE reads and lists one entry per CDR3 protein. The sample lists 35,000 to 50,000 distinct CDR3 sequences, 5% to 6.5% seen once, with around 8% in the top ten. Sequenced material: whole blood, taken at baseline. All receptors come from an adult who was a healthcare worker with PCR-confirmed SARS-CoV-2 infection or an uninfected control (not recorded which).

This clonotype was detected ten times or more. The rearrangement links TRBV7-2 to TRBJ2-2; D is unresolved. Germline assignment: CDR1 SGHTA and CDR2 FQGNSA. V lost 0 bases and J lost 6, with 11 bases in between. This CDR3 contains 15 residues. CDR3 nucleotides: TGTGCCAGCAGCTTAGCGGGTCTCGGTGCCGGGGAGCTGTTTTTT. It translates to CASSLAGLGAGELFF.

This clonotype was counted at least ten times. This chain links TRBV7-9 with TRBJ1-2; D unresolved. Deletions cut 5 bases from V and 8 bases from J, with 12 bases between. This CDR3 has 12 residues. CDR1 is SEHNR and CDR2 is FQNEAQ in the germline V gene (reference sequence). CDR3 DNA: TGTGCCAGCAGCCCCGGCCCCGAGGGCTACACCTTC. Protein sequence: CASSPGPEGYTF.

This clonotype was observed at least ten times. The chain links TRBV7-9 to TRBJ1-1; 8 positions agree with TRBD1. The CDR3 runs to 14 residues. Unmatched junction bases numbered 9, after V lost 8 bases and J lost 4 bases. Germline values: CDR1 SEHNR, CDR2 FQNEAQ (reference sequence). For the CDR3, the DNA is TGTGCCAGCGCCAGGGGGCGCCTGGGCACTGAAGCTTTCTTT. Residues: CASARGRLGTEAFF.

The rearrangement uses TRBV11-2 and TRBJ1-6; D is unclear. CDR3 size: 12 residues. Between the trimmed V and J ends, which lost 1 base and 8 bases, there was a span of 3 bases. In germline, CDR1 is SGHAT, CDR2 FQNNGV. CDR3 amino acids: CASSLAHSPLHF. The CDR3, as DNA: TGTGCCAGCAGCTTAGCCCATTCACCCCTCCACTTT.

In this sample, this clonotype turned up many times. CDR3 bases: TGTGCCAGCAGCGTAGGGGCAGTTAACACTGAAGCTTTCTTT. It specifies CASSVGAVNTEAFF. This rearrangement joins TRBV9 to TRBJ1-1, with D unclear. V shed 0 bases and J shed 2 bases, with 8 bases lying between them. Germline V gene lookup returns CDR1 SGDLS and CDR2 YYNGEE. The CDR3 contains 14 residues.

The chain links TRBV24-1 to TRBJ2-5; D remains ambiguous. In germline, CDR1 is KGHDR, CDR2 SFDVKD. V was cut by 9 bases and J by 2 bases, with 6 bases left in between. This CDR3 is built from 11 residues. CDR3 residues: CATARQETQYF. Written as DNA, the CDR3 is TGTGCCACCGCTAGGCAAGAGACCCAGTACTTC.

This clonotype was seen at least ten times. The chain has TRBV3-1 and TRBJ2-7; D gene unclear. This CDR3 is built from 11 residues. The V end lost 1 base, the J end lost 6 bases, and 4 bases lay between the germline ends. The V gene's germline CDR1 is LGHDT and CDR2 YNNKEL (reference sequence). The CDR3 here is CASSQAFEQYF. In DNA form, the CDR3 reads TGTGCCAGCAGCCAAGCCTTCGAGCAGTACTTC.

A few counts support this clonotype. CDR3 sequence: CASSQGQRNNSPLHF. The CDR3 region has the DNA TGTGCCAGCAGCCAAGGCCAACGAAATAATTCACCCCTCCACTTT. This sequence joins TRBV3-1 and TRBJ1-6; no definite D call. Germline loops: CDR1 LGHDT, CDR2 YNNKEL (reference sequence). Trimming removed 1 base from V and 5 bases from J, with 9 bases in between. The CDR3 is 15 amino acids.

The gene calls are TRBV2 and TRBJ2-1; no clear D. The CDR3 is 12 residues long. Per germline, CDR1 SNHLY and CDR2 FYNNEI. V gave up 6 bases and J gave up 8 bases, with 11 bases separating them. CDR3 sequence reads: CASRGRTDEQFF. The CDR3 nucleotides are TGTGCCAGCAGGGGAAGGACGGATGAGCAGTTCTTC.

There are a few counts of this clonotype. Here the CDR3 DNA reads TGTGCCAGCAGCTGGGGACCGAATCAGCCCCAGCATTTT. It codes for CASSWGPNQPQHF. The V gene is TRBV11-2, the J gene TRBJ1-5; D may be TRBD1 (5 bases). The ends were cut back, 4 bases at V and 4 bases at J, with 8 bases in the middle. From germline, CDR1 is SGHAT and CDR2 FQNNGV. The CDR3 totals 13 residues.

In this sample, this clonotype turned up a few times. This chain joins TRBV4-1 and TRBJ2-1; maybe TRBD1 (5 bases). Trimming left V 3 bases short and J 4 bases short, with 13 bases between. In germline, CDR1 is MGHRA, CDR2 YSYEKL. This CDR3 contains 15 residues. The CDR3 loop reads CASSHGRVYYNEQFF. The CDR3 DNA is TGCGCCAGCAGCCATGGCAGGGTTTATTACAATGAGCAGTTCTTC.

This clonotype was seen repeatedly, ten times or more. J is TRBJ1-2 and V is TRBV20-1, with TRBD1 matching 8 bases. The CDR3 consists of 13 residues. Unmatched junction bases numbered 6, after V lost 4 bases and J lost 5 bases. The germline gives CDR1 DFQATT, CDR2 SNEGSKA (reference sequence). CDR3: CSATLTGEYGYTF. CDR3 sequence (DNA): TGCAGTGCTACCTTGACAGGGGAGTATGGCTACACCTTC.

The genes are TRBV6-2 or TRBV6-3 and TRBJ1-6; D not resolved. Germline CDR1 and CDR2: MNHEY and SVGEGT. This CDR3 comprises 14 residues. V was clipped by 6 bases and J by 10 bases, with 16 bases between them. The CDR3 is CASRYRRLGSPLHF. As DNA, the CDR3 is TGTGCCAGCAGATACAGAAGGCTGGGATCACCCCTCCACTTT.

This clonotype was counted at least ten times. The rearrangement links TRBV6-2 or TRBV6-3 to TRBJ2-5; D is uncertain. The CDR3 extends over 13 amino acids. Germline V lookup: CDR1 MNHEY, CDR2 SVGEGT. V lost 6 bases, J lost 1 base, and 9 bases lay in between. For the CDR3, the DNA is TGTGCCAGCAGGCGGACGGGCCAAGAGACCCAGTACTTC. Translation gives CASRRTGQETQYF.

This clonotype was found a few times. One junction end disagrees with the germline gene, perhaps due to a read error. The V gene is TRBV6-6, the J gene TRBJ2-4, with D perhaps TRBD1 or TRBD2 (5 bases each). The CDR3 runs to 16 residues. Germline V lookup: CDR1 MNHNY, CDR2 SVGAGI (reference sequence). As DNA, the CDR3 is TGTGTCAGCACCGGACTGGGACCCTTAGCCAAAAACATTCAGTACTTC. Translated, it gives CVSTGLGPLAKNIQYF.

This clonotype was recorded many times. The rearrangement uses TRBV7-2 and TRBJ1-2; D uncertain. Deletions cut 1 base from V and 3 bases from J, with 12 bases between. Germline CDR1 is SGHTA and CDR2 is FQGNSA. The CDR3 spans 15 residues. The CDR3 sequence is CASSLVGLTDYGYTF. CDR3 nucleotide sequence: TGTGCCAGCAGCTTAGTTGGGTTAACGGACTATGGCTACACCTTC. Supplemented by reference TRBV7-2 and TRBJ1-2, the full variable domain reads GAGVSQSPSNKVTEKGKDVELRCDPISGHTALYWYRQSLGQGLEFLIYFQGNSAPDKSGLPSDRFSAERTGGSVSTLTIQRTQQEDSAVYLCASSLVGLTDYGYTFGSGTRLTVV.

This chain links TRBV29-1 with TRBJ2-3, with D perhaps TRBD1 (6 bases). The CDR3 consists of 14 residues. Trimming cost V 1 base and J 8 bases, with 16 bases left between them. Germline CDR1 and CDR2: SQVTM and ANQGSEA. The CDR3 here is CSVEGGLGQGTQYF. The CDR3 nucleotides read TGCAGCGTTGAAGGGGGGCTCGGACAAGGTACGCAGTATTTT.

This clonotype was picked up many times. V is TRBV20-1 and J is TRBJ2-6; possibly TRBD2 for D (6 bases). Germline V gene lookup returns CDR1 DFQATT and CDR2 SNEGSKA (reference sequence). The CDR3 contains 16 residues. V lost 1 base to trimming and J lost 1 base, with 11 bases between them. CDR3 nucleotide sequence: TGCAGTGCTAGAGGGGGCGGGATATCTGGGGCCAACGTCCTGACTTTC. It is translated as CSARGGGISGANVLTF.

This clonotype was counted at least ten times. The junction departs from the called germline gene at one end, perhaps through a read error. CDR3 sequence reads: CATSDSSAGYSYGYTF. The CDR3, as DNA: TGTGCCACCAGTGACTCTTCGGCAGGGTATAGCTATGGCTACACCTTC. This chain joins TRBV2 and TRBJ1-2, with D perhaps TRBD1 (5 bases). Looked up from germline, CDR1 is SNHLY and CDR2 is FYNNEI. The CDR3 sequence is 16 residues long.

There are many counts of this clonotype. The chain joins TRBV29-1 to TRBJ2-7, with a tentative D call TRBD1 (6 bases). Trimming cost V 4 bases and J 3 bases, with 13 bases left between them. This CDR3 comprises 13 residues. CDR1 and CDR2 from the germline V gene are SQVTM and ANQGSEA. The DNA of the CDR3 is TGCAGCGTTGCGGGACAACACTACTACGAGCAGTACTTC. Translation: CSVAGQHYYEQYF.

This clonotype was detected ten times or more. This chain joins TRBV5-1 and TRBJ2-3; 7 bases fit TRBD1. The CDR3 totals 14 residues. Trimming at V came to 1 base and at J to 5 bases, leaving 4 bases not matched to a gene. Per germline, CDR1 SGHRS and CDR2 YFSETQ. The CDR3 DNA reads TGCGCCAGCAGCTTGACCACAGGGGAAGATACGCAGTATTTT. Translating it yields CASSLTTGEDTQYF.

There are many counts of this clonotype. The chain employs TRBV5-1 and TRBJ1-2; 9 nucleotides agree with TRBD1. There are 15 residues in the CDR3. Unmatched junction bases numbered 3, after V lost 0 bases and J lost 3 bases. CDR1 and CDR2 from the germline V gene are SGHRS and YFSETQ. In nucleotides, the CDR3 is TGCGCCAGCAGCTTGGGACAGGGGGTCTACTATGGCTACACCTTC. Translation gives CASSLGQGVYYGYTF.

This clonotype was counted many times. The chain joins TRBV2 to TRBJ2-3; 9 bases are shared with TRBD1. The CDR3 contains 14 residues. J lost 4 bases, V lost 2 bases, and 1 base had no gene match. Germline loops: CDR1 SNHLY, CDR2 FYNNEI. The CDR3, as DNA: TGTGCCAGCAGTGAAAGACAGGGGGCAGATACGCAGTATTTT. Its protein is CASSERQGADTQYF.

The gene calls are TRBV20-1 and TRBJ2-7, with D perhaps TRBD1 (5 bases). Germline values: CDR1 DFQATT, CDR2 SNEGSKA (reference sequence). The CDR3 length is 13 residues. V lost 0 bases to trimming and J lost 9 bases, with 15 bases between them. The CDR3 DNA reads TGCAGTGCTAGAGATGACCCAGGTCAGGGGCAGTACTTC. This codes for CSARDDPGQGQYF.

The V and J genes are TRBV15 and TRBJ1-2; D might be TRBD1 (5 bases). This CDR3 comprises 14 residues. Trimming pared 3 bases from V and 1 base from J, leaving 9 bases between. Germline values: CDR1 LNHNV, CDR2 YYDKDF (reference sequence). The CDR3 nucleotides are TGTGCCACCAGCAGTAGACAGCTTAACTATGGCTACACCTTC. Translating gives CATSSRQLNYGYTF.

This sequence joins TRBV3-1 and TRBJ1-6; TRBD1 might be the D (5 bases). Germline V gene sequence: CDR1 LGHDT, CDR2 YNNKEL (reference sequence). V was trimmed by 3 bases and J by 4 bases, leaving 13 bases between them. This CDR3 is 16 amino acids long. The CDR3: CASSQGRVGYNSPLHF. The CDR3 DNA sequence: TGTGCCAGCAGCCAGGGGCGGGTCGGGTATAATTCACCCCTCCACTTT. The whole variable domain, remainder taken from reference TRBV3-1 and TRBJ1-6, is DTAVSQTPKYLVTQMGNDKSIKCEQNLGHDTMYWYKQDSKKFLKIMFSYNNKELIINETVPNRFSPKSPDKAHLNLHINSLELGDSAVYFCASSQGRVGYNSPLHFGNGTRLTVT.